This T cell receptor (beta chain) was captured by sequencing in a study of blood T cell repertoires in COVID-19. For the study at large: The cDNA or gDNA used as material had been derived from T cells, B-cell-depleted T cells, or PBMCs.

This clone was observed once. Only in-frame clones appear in the TCRdb table, and some are missing; sequencing was by immunoSEQ multiplex PCR. The data hold 60,000 to 90,000 clones, with approximately 90% observed a single time. Trimming removed 2 bases from V and 2 bases from J; junction bases left unmatched: 6. CDR3 size: 17 residues. Looked up from germline, CDR1 is KGHDR and CDR2 is SFDVKD. The sequenced sample consisted of peripheral blood. The gene calls are TRBV24-1 and TRBJ1-5; 9 bases are a match to TRBD1. The source of this sequence is a woman aged 80 or older with active or convalescent COVID-19. The CDR3 bases are TGTGCCACCAGTGATTCCACGACAGGGGGAGGCAATCAGCCCCAGCATTTT. Amino acid sequence: CATSDSTTGGGNQPQHF.